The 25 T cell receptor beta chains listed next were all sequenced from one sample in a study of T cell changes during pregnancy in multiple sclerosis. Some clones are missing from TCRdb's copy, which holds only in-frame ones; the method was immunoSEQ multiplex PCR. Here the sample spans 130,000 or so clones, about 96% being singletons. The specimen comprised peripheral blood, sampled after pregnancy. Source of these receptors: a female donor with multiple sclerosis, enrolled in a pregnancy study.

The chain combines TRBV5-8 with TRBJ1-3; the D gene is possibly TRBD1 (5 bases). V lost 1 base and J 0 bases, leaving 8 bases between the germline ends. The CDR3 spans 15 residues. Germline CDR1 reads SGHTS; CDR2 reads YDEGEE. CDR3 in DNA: TGTGCCAGCAGCTTGCAGGGTTTCTCTGGAAACACCATATATTTT. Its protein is CASSLQGFSGNTIYF.

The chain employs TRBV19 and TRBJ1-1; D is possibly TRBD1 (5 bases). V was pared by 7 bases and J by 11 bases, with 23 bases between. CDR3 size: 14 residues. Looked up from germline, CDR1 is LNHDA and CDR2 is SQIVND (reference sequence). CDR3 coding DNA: TGTGCCAGTAATTCCGTTGTGGGGCGGAGTGAGGCTTTCTTT. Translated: CASNSVVGRSEAFF.

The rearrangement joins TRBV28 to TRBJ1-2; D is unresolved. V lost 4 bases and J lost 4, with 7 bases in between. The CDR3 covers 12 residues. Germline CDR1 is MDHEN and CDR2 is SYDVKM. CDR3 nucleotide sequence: TGTGCCAGCAGTTCAGGCGCCTATGGCTACACCTTC. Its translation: CASSSGAYGYTF.

CDR3 DNA: TGTGCCAGCAATCCTCCGGGGGGGCGCGGAACTGAAGCTTTCTTT. Translating gives CASNPPGGRGTEAFF. The chain recombines TRBV28 with TRBJ1-1; D might be TRBD1 (6 bases). Germline V lookup: CDR1 MDHEN, CDR2 SYDVKM. The CDR3 length is 15 residues. V shed 7 bases and J shed 5 bases, with 20 bases lying between them.

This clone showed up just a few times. The CDR3 bases are TGTGCCAGCAGTGATTGGGGGGGAGGCACTGAAGCTTTCTTT. Translated: CASSDWGGGTEAFF. The chain is built from TRBV2 and TRBJ1-1; the D gene is possibly TRBD1 (5 bases). V shed 3 bases and J shed 4 bases, with 12 bases lying between them. The CDR3 is made up of 14 amino acids. Germline values: CDR1 SNHLY, CDR2 FYNNEI.

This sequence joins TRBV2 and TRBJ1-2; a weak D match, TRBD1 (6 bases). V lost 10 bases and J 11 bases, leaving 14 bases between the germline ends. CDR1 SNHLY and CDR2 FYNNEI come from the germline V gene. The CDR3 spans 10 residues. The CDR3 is CAIQVRGYTF. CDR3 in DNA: TGTGCCATCCAAGTCAGGGGTTACACCTTC.

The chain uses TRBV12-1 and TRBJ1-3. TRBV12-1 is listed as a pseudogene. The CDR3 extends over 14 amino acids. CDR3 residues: CASSFRVSRNTIYF. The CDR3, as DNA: TGTGCCAGCAGCTTCCGGGTAAGCCGAAACACCATATATTTT.

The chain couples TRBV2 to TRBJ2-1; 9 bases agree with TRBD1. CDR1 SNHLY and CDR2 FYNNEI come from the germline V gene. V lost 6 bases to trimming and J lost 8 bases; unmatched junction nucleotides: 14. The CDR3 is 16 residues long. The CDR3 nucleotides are TGTGCCAGCAGGAAACGGAGGACAGGGGATGTCGATGAGCAGTTCTTC. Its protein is CASRKRRTGDVDEQFF. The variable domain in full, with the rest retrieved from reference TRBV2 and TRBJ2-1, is EPEVTQTPSHQVTQMGQEVILRCVPISNHLYFYWYRQILGQKVEFLVSFYNNEISEKSEIFDDQFSVERPDGSNFTLKIRSTKLEDSAMYFCASRKRRTGDVDEQFFGPGTRLTVL.

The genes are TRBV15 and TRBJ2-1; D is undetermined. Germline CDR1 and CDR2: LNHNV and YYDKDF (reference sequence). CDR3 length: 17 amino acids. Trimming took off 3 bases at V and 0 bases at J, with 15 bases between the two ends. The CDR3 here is CATSSPTDKSSYNEQFF. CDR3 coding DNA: TGTGCCACCAGCAGCCCTACCGACAAGAGCTCCTACAATGAGCAGTTCTTC.

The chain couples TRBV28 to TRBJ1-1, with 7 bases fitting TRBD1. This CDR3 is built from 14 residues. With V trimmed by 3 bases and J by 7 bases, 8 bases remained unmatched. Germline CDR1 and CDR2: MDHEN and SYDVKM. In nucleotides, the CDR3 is TGTGCCAGCAGTTTCATCACAGGGGCCGTTGAAGCTTTCTTT. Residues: CASSFITGAVEAFF.

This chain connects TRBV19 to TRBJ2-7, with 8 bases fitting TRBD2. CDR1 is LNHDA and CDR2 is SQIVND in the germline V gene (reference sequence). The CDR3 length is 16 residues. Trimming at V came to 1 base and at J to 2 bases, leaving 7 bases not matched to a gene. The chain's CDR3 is CASSIVGGRFPYEQYF. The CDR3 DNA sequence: TGTGCCAGTAGTATAGTTGGCGGGAGGTTCCCCTACGAGCAGTACTTC.

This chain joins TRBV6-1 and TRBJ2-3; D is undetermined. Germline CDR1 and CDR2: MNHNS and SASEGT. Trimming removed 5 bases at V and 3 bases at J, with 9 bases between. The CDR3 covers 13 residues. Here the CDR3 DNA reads TGTGCCAGCAGTAACGTGGAGACAGATACGCAGTATTTT. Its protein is CASSNVETDTQYF.

The CDR3 DNA is TGTGCCTGGAGTAGGTCGGGAGACAATGAGCAGTTCTTC. Its protein is CAWSRSGDNEQFF. The gene calls are TRBV30 and TRBJ2-1, with D perhaps TRBD2 (6 bases). The CDR3 totals 13 residues. Germline CDR1 GTSNPN, CDR2 SVGIG (reference sequence). Trimming removed 2 bases at V and 5 bases at J, with 10 bases between. Looking up the rest from reference TRBV30 and TRBJ2-1 gives the full variable domain: SQTIHQWPATLVQPVGSPLSLECTVEGTSNPNLYWYRQAAGRGLQLLFYSVGIGQISSEVPQNLSASRPQDRQFILSSKKLLLSDSGFYLCAWSRSGDNEQFFGPGTRLTVL.

As DNA, the CDR3 is TGTGCCAGCAGTTTCGGAGGAGGGGAGCTGTTTTTT. It is translated as CASSFGGGELFF. The chain has TRBV28 and TRBJ2-2, with D perhaps matching TRBD2 (5 bases). Germline loops: CDR1 MDHEN, CDR2 SYDVKM. V shed 3 bases and J shed 8 bases, with 7 bases lying between them. This CDR3 has 12 amino acids.

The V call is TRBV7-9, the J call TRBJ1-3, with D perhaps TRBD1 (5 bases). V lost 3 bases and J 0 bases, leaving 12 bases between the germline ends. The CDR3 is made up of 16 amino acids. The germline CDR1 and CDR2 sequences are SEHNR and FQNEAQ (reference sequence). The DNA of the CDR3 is TGTGCCAGCAGCTTCGAGACAGACCTCTCTGGAAACACCATATATTTT. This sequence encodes CASSFETDLSGNTIYF.

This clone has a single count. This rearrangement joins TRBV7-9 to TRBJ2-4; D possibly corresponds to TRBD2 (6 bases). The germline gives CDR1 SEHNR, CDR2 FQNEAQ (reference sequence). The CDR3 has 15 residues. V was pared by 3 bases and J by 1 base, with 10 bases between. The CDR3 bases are TGTGCCAGCAGCTTGGAGGGACTTGCCAAAAACATTCAGTACTTC. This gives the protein CASSLEGLAKNIQYF.

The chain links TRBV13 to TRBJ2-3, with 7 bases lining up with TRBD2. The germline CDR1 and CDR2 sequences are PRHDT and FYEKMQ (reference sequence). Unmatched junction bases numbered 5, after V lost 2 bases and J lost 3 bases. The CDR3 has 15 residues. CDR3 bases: TGTGCCAGCAGCTTACCCGCGGGAGTAACAGATACGCAGTATTTT. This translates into CASSLPAGVTDTQYF.

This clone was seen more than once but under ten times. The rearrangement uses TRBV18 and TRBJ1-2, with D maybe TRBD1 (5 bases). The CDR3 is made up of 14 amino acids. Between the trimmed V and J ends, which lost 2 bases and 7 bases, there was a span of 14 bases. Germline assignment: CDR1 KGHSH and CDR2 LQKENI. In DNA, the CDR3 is TGTGCCAGCTCACCAGACAGTTCAACCGGTGGCTACACCTTC. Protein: CASSPDSSTGGYTF.

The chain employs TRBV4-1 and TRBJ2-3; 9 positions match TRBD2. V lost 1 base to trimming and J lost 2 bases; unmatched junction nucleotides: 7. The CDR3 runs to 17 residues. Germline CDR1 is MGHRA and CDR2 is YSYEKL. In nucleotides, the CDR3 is TGCGCCAGCAGCCAAGGGGCTAGCGGGGCTATCACAGATACGCAGTATTTT. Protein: CASSQGASGAITDTQYF.

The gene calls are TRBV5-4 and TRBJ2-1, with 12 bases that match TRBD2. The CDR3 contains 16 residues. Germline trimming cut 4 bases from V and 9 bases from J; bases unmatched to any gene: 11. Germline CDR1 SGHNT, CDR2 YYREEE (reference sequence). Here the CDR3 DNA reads TGTGCCAGCAGCCCATCCACTAGCGGGAGGCGTAGTGAGCAGTTCTTC. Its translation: CASSPSTSGRRSEQFF.

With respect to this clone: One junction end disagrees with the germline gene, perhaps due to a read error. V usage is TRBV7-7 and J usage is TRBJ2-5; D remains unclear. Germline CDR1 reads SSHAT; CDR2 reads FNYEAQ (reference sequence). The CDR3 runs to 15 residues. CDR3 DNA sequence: TGTGCTAGCAGCTTTCGAGTGGGCTCACAAGAGACCCAGTACTTC. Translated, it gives CASSFRVGSQETQYF.

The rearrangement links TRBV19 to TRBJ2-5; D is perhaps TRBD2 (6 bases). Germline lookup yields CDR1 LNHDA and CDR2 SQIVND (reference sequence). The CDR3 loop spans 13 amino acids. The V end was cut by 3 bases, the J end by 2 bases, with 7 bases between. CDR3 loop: CASSISGQETQYF. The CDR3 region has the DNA TGTGCCAGTAGTATTAGCGGACAAGAGACCCAGTACTTC.

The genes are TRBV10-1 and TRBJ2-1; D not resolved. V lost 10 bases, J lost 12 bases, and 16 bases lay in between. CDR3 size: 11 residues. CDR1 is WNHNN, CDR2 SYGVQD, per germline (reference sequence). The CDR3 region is CAIPRGIRQFF. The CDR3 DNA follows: TGCGCCATACCCCGCGGAATCCGGCAGTTCTTC.

The CDR3 DNA reads as TGCGCCAGCAGCTTGGCCCCCATTTACGAGCAGTACTTC. It yields the protein CASSLAPIYEQYF. The rearrangement joins TRBV5-1 to TRBJ2-7; D is uncertain. The CDR3 sequence is 13 residues long. CDR1 and CDR2 from the germline V gene are SGHRS and YFSETQ. Trimming took 0 bases from V and 4 from J, leaving 8 bases between them.

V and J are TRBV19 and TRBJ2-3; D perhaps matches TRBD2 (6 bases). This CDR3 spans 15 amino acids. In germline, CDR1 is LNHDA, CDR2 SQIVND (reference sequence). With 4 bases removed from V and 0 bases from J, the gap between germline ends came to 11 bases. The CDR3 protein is CASSKPGTSTDTQYF. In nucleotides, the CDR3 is TGTGCCAGTAGTAAGCCGGGGACTAGCACAGATACGCAGTATTTT.